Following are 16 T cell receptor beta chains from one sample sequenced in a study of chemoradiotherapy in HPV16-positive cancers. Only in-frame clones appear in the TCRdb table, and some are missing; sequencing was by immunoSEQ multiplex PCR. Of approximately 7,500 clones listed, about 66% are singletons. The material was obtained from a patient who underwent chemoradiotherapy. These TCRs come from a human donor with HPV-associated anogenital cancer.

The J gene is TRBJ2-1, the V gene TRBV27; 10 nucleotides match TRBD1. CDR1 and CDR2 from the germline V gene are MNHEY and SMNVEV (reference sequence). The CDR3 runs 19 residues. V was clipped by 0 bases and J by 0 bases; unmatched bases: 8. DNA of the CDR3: TGTGCCAGCAGTTTATCCCCGGGACAGGGGCCTAGCTCCTACAATGAGCAGTTCTTC. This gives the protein CASSLSPGQGPSSYNEQFF.

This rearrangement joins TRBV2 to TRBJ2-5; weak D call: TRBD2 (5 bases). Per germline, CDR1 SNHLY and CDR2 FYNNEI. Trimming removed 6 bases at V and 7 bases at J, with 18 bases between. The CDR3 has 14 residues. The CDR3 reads CASRAETSGGTQYF. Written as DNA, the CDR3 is TGTGCCAGCAGGGCCGAGACCAGCGGCGGGACCCAGTACTTC.

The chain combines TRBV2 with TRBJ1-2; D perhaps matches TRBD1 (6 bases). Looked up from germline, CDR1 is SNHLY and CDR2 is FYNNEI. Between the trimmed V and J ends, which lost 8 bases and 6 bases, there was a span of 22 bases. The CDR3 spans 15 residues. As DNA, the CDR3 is TGTGCCAGCGCATTGATCCCCGGGACAACCAATGGCTACACCTTC. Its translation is CASALIPGTTNGYTF.

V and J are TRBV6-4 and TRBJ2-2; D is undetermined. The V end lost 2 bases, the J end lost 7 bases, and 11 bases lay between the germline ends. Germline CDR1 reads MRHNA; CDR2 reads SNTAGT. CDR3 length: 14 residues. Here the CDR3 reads CASSDRADNGELFF. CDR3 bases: TGTGCCAGCAGTGACAGGGCTGATAACGGGGAGCTGTTTTTT.

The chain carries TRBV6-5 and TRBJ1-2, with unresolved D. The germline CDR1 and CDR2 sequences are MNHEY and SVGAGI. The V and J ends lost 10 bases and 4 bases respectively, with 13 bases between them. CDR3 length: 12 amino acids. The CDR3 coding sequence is TGTGCCACTTCAAAAGGTACCTATGGCTACACCTTC. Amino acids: CATSKGTYGYTF.

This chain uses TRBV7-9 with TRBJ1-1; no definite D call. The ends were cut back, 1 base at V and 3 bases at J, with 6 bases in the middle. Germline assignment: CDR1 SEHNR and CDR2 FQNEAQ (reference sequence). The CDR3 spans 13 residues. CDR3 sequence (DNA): TGTGCCAGCAGCTTAGATCAGGACACTGAAGCTTTCTTT. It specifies CASSLDQDTEAFF.

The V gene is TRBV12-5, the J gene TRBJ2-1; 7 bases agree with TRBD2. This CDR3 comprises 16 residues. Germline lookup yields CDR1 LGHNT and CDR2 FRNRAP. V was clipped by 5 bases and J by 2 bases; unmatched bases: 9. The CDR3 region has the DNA TGTGCTAGTGGTACCTCCGTGGGGGGGGCCTACAATGAGCAGTTCTTC. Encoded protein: CASGTSVGGAYNEQFF.

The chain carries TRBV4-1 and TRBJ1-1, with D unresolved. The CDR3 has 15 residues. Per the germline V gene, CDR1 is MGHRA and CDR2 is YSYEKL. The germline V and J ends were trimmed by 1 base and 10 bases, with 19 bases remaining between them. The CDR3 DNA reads TGCGCCAGCAGCCAAGCCAGTGGAGTGAACAGCGGAGCTTTCTTT. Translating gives CASSQASGVNSGAFF.

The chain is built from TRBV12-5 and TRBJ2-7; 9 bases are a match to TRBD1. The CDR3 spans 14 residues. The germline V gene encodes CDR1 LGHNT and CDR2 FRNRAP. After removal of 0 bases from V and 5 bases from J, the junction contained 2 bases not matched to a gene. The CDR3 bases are TGTGCTAGTGGTTTGGTACAGGGGGCTCACGAGCAGTACTTC. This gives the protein CASGLVQGAHEQYF.

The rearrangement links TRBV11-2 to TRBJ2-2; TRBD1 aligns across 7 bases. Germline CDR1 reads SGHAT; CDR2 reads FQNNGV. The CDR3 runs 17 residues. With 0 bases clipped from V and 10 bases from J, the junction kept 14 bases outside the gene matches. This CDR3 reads CASSLDFQGGFVAELFF. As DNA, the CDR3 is TGTGCCAGCAGCTTAGATTTCCAAGGGGGCTTCGTCGCGGAGCTGTTTTTT.

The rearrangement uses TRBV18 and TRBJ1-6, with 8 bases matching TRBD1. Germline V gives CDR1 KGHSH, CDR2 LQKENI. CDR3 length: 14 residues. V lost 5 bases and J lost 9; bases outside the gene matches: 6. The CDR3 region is CASSTDREGSPLHF. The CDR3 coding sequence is TGTGCCAGCTCAACGGACAGGGAAGGTTCACCCCTCCACTTT.

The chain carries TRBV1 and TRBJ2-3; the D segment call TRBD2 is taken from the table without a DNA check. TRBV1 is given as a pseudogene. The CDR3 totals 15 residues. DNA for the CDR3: TGCACCAGCAGCCGCCCTCCAGCGGCGGGGGATACGCAGTATTTT. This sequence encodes CTSSRPPAAGDTQYF.

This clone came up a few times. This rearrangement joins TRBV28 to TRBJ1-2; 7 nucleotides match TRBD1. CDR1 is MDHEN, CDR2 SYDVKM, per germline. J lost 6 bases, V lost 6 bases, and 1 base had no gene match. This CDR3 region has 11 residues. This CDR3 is CASRTGNGYTF. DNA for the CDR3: TGTGCCAGCAGGACAGGGAATGGCTACACCTTC.

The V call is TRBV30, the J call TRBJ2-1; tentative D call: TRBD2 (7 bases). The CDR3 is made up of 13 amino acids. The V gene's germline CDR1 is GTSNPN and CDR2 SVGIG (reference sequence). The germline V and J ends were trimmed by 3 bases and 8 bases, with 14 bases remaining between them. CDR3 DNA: TGTGCCTGGAGCGGGGGGCGCCAAGATGAGCAGTTCTTC. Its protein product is CAWSGGRQDEQFF. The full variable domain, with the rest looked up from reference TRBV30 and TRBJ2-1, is SQTIHQWPATLVQPVGSPLSLECTVEGTSNPNLYWYRQAAGRGLQLLFYSVGIGQISSEVPQNLSASRPQDRQFILSSKKLLLSDSGFYLCAWSGGRQDEQFFGPGTRLTVL.

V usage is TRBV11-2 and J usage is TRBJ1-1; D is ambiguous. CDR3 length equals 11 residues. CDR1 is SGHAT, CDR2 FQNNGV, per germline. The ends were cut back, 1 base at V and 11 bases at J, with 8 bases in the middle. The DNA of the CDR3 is TGTGCCAGCAGCTTAGTAAAAGGGGCTTTCTTT. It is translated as CASSLVKGAFF.

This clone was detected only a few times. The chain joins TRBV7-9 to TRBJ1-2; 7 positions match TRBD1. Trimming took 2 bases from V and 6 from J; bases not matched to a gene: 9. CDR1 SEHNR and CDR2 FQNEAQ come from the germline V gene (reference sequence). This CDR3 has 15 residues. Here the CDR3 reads CASSLNPTGSDGYTF. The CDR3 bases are TGTGCCAGCAGCTTAAACCCGACAGGGTCTGATGGCTACACCTTC.